The rows below give T cell receptor beta chains drawn from one sample of a study of T cells in Graves' hyperthyroidism and ophthalmopathy. TCRdb called the multiplex PCR reads again in MiXCR, with one record for every CDR3 protein. The table has some 440,000 distinct CDR3 sequences, 15% to 18% seen once. The sequenced sample was blood. The receptor source for this set is a woman aged 18 to 35 with Graves' hyperthyroidism. Both conserved end residues are trimmed from each CDR3. The D gene is left open where the match is weak.

cdr3_length,d_call,j_call,v_call,cdr3_aa
12,TRBD1,TRBJ2-7,TRBV5-4,ASKRDRASYEQY
13,NA,TRBJ2-2,TRBV30,AWKLAGVETGELF
14,NA,TRBJ2-7,TRBV6-2/TRBV6-3,ASSPAGTHATYEQY
10,NA,TRBJ2-5,TRBV20-1,SASWREETQY
16,TRBD2,TRBJ2-5,TRBV3-1,ASSQEGLAGGPRETQY
10,TRBD1,TRBJ1-1,TRBV10-3,ATSDRATEAF
10,NA,TRBJ2-5,TRBV9,ASSARIETQY
14,TRBD1,TRBJ2-5,TRBV12-3/TRBV12-4,ASSQGQRQIQETQY
12,NA,TRBJ1-2,TRBV6-1,ASSPDKIGYGYT
14,NA,TRBJ2-3,TRBV2,ASSEAGASPGDTQY
13,NA,TRBJ1-2,TRBV4-1,ASSQEPRENYGYT
13,NA,TRBJ2-7,TRBV4-1,ASSQVHRPPYEQY
10,NA,TRBJ2-5,TRBV11-3,ACSSDRETQY
18,TRBD2,TRBJ2-1,TRBV27,ASSLSASRLAGGPYNEQF
14,TRBD1,TRBJ1-5,TRBV7-9,ASSFGTGGGNQPQH
16,TRBD2,TRBJ2-2,TRBV3-1,ASSQGTSGGSHTGELF
12,TRBD2,TRBJ2-7,TRBV30,AFRLAGANYEQY
13,NA,TRBJ2-1,TRBV15,ATSRAGDPYNEQF
13,TRBD2,TRBJ2-1,TRBV6-2/TRBV6-3,ASSYSREGSNEQF
11,TRBD2,TRBJ2-1,TRBV2,ASTWGLHNEQF
14,TRBD2,TRBJ2-1,TRBV11-2,ASSQREGEGYNEQF
10,NA,TRBJ2-3,TRBV20-1,SASATTDTQY
16,TRBD1,TRBJ2-5,TRBV25-1,ASSGPRGQNMYQETQY
10,NA,TRBJ2-1,TRBV11-3,ASSLEGNEQF
16,TRBD2,TRBJ2-3,TRBV6-1,ASRESGLAGDSTDTQY
17,TRBD2,TRBJ2-7,TRBV27,ASSPGTSGRQPSSYEQY
16,TRBD2,TRBJ2-2,TRBV11-2,ASSSRLAGGPGTGELF
13,TRBD1,TRBJ1-6,TRBV6-1,ASSHGTGENSPLH
11,NA,TRBJ2-3,TRBV20-1,SAFMGETDTQY
11,NA,TRBJ1-4,TRBV5-1,ASRQSSNEKLF
13,NA,TRBJ2-3,TRBV20-1,SARDPGETTDTQY
16,TRBD2,TRBJ2-3,TRBV7-9,ASSFGAGGPLWTDTQY
9,NA,TRBJ1-2,TRBV6-1,ASSSGSGYT
16,TRBD2,TRBJ2-1,TRBV24-1,ATSDSQGTSGPTNEQF
9,NA,TRBJ2-4,TRBV18,ASSSLTIQY